Listed below are T cell receptor beta chains from one sample, sequenced in a study of blood T cell repertoires in COVID-19. Profiled with immunoSEQ multiplex PCR; TCRdb holds only in-frame clones, not every one. In the table there are 130,000 to 150,000 clones, roughly 80% of which are singletons. The source material was PBMCs or T cells enriched from blood (not recorded which). The origin of the receptors is a man aged 40-55 years with acute COVID-19. CDR3s include the opening cysteine and the closing phenylalanine or tryptophan. Each record gives: V gene, J gene, clone size, D gene, CDR3 protein, CDR3 DNA. D genes are given only for firm matches. Clone size is given for some rows only: seen once, a few or many times, or a class if the clone is expanded.

TRBV2	TRBJ1-1	NA	TRBD1	CASSAGGIMNTEAFF	TGTGCCAGCAGTGCAGGGGGAATCATGAACACTGAAGCTTTCTTT
TRBV5-1	TRBJ2-4	NA	NA	CASSLNPQGGHIQYF	TGCGCCAGCAGCTTGAACCCTCAAGGGGGACACATTCAGTACTTC
TRBV12-3/TRBV12-4	TRBJ2-2	NA	NA	CASSSRVAGELFF	TGTGCCAGCAGTTCCAGGGTGGCGGGGGAGCTGTTTTTT
TRBV5-8	TRBJ1-5	NA	TRBD1	CASRLQGAPNQPQHF	TGTGCCAGCAGGCTACAGGGGGCGCCCAATCAGCCCCAGCATTTT
TRBV9	TRBJ2-3	NA	TRBD2	CASSVTGGKDTQYF	TGTGCCAGCAGCGTGACGGGGGGTAAAGATACGCAGTATTTT
TRBV13	TRBJ2-7	NA	NA	CASSAWRRNEQYF	TGTGCCAGCAGCGCCTGGAGGAGGAACGAGCAGTACTTC
TRBV19	TRBJ1-4	once	TRBD1	CASSPTGGAANEKLFF	TGTGCCAGTAGCCCGACAGGGGGCGCAGCTAATGAAAAACTGTTTTTT
TRBV11-2	TRBJ2-3	NA	TRBD2	CASSLDRGGADTQYF	TGTGCCAGCAGCTTAGATCGCGGGGGGGCAGATACGCAGTATTTT
TRBV4-2	TRBJ1-4	NA	NA	CASSQESRVNEKLFF	TGTGCCAGCAGCCAAGAATCGAGGGTCAATGAAAAACTGTTTTTT
TRBV7-8	TRBJ2-7	NA	TRBD1	CASSPDRGIGFSYEQYF	TGTGCCAGCAGCCCGGACAGGGGGATAGGGTTTTCCTACGAGCAGTACTTC
TRBV29-1	TRBJ2-3	NA	NA	CSVETAGTDTQYF	TGCAGCGTTGAAACAGCAGGCACAGATACGCAGTATTTT
TRBV4-1	TRBJ2-2	NA	TRBD1	CASSQPDRDGTGELFF	TGCGCCAGCAGCCAACCCGACAGGGACGGGACCGGGGAGCTGTTTTTT
TRBV5-1	TRBJ1-2	NA	TRBD1	CASSLEGTGFAGYTF	TGCGCCAGCAGCTTGGAAGGGACAGGTTTCGCTGGCTACACCTTC
TRBV11-3	TRBJ2-3	NA	TRBD2	CASSLGASGRPTDTQYF	TGTGCCAGCAGCTTAGGGGCTAGCGGGAGACCTACAGATACGCAGTATTTT
TRBV28	TRBJ1-2	NA	NA	CASRRRTNEGYTF	TGTGCCAGCAGGAGAAGGACAAACGAGGGCTACACCTTC
TRBV27	TRBJ2-7	NA	TRBD2	CASSPGLAGAYEQYF	TGTGCCAGCAGTCCGGGACTAGCGGGAGCATACGAGCAGTACTTC
TRBV5-1	TRBJ2-2	few	TRBD1	CASSLSRDRGAGELFF	TGCGCCAGCAGCTTGTCCCGGGACAGGGGGGCCGGGGAGCTGTTTTTT
TRBV4-3	TRBJ2-7	NA	NA	CASSQEEVRDNYSYEQYF	TGCGCCAGCAGCCAAGAAGAGGTTAGGGACAACTATTCCTACGAGCAGTACTTC
TRBV11-2	TRBJ2-7	once	TRBD1	CASSLSPRTGSYEQYF	TGTGCCAGCAGCTTAAGTCCCCGGACAGGGTCCTACGAGCAGTACTTC
TRBV15	TRBJ2-4	NA	NA	CATSRGIKGGNIQYF	TGTGCCACCAGCAGAGGAATAAAGGGAGGAAACATTCAGTACTTC
TRBV6-5	TRBJ1-1	once	TRBD1	CASINPGQRNTEAFF	TGTGCCAGCATCAATCCGGGACAGAGAAACACTGAAGCTTTCTTT
TRBV4-1	TRBJ1-5	few	NA	CASSFDINSNQPQHF	TGCGCCAGCAGCTTCGACATAAATAGCAATCAGCCCCAGCATTTT
TRBV6-6	TRBJ1-5	NA	NA	CASRGNQPQHF	TGTGCCAGTCGGGGGAATCAGCCCCAGCATTTT
TRBV7-8	TRBJ2-7	NA	NA	CASSLEGQGYEQYF	TGTGCCAGCAGCTTAGAGGGTCAGGGATACGAGCAGTACTTC
TRBV4-3	TRBJ1-1	NA	NA	CASSQDHRVTEAFF	TGCGCCAGCAGCCAAGATCACAGGGTCACTGAAGCTTTCTTT
TRBV25-1	TRBJ1-1	NA	NA	CASSARQNTEAFF	TGTGCCAGCAGTGCCCGACAGAACACTGAAGCTTTCTTT
TRBV28	TRBJ2-1	NA	NA	CASSLGGGLYNEQFF	TGTGCCAGCAGCTTAGGGGGGGGTTTATACAATGAGCAGTTCTTC
TRBV29-1	TRBJ1-3	NA	TRBD1	CSLMDRGNTIYF	TGCAGCCTCATGGACAGGGGAAACACCATATATTTT
TRBV5-1	TRBJ2-7	NA	TRBD2	CASSLEPAGSYEQYF	TGCGCCAGCAGCTTGGAACCAGCGGGGTCCTACGAGCAGTACTTC
TRBV7-9	TRBJ2-3	NA	TRBD2	CASSPPRNSGKDTQYF	TGTGCCAGCAGCCCCCCGCGAAATAGCGGGAAGGATACGCAGTATTTT
TRBV30	TRBJ1-2	once	NA	CAWSHYNYGYTF	TGTGCCTGGAGTCACTACAACTATGGCTACACCTTC
TRBV4-1	TRBJ2-5	NA	NA	CASSQGETQETQYF	TGCGCCAGCAGCCAAGGGGAGACCCAAGAGACCCAGTACTTC
TRBV19	TRBJ2-5	NA	TRBD2	CASSIDLASGRAEAQYF	TGTGCCAGTAGTATAGATCTAGCTAGCGGGAGGGCCGAGGCCCAGTACTTC
TRBV30	TRBJ1-2	once	NA	CAWSPPDRYYGYTF	TGTGCCTGGAGCCCCCCCGATCGGTACTATGGCTACACCTTC
TRBV6-5	TRBJ2-7	NA	NA	CASRTGILGTYEQYF	TGTGCCAGCAGGACCGGGATCCTGGGTACGTACGAGCAGTACTTC
TRBV19	TRBJ1-2	few	TRBD1	CASSHDRGYGYTF	TGTGCCAGTAGTCATGACAGGGGCTATGGCTACACCTTC
TRBV2	TRBJ1-2	NA	NA	CASSEALGSGIGYTF	TGTGCCAGCAGTGAAGCGCTGGGGTCAGGGATTGGCTACACCTTC
TRBV15	TRBJ1-3	NA	TRBD1	CATSRDWTGQSSSGNTIYF	TGTGCCACCAGCAGAGATTGGACGGGACAGAGTTCCTCTGGAAACACCATATATTTT
TRBV2	TRBJ1-2	NA	TRBD1	CASRGWDRQEYGYTF	TGTGCCAGCAGGGGCTGGGACAGGCAGGAATATGGCTACACCTTC
TRBV7-2	TRBJ1-2	NA	TRBD1	CASSPRTGDVPRGYTF	TGTGCCAGCAGCCCCCGGACAGGGGACGTCCCGAGGGGCTACACCTTC
TRBV4-3	TRBJ2-1	once	TRBD2	CASSQARVAGKNEQFF	TGCGCCAGCAGCCAGGCCAGGGTAGCGGGGAAAAATGAGCAGTTCTTC
TRBV19	TRBJ1-5	NA	TRBD1	CASGNRGGVREQPQHF	TGTGCCAGTGGAAACAGGGGCGGGGTAAGGGAACAGCCCCAGCATTTT
TRBV5-8	TRBJ2-3	NA	TRBD2	CASSLLGGTNGPDTQYF	TGTGCCAGCAGCTTGCTGGGGGGGACTAACGGGCCAGATACGCAGTATTTT
TRBV7-6	TRBJ2-1	NA	TRBD1	CASSLYSGTGYNEQFF	TGTGCCAGCAGCCTTTACTCTGGGACAGGGTACAATGAGCAGTTCTTC
TRBV6-2/TRBV6-3	TRBJ2-7	NA	NA	CASSYSSYPSYEQYF	TGTGCCAGCAGTTACTCTAGTTACCCATCCTACGAGCAGTACTTC